This TCR beta chain emerged from a study of blood T cell repertoires in COVID-19. As for the study in general: Whether acute or convalescent, the COVID-19 samples came from the United States, Italy and Spain. PBMCs, B-cell-depleted T cells, or T cells were the source of the cDNA or gDNA that made up the material.

Repertoires were generated with immunoSEQ multiplex PCR, while TCRdb's copy carries only in-frame clones and drops some. The sample includes some 150,000 clones, almost 90% of them seen just once. Trimming removed 4 bases from V and 4 bases from J, with 14 bases in between. The CDR3 is 14 residues long. CDR1 is SGHRS and CDR2 is YFSETQ in the germline V gene. The chain employs TRBV5-1 and TRBJ1-2; unclear D gene. The sample comprised peripheral blood. This receptor was obtained from an older woman with acute or convalescent COVID-19. The CDR3: CASSPGEGSYGYTF. CDR3 in DNA: TGCGCCAGCAGCCCTGGAGAGGGAAGCTATGGCTACACCTTC.